This TCR beta chain was captured in a study of cytomegalovirus exposure and HLA in healthy donors. Study-wide context: The study's early data release held 75 million to 95 million unique TCRs from HLA-typed donors.

Only a few counts were recorded for this clone. What it recognizes is unknown. This PCR relied on a set of 60 Vbeta primers and 13 Jbeta primers. The method was immunoSEQ multiplex PCR; TCRdb's version includes in-frame clones alone and lacks a portion of them. The data contain over 150,000 clones, about 80% of them singletons. Overall study findings and caveats: TCR beta chain V- and J-gene trimming was linked, in a later analysis, to a missense variant in DCLRE1C. Reports indicate that TCR beta sequences accurately predicted the HLA-A and HLA-B alleles of most subjects.

The clonotype originates from a woman aged 45-60 years in good health and CMV-seropositive. Sequences were obtained from PBMCs.

The CDR3 sequence: CASSSPTGVNTEAFF. DNA of the CDR3: TGTGCCAGCAGCTCCCCGACAGGGGTGAACACTGAAGCTTTCTTT. The rearrangement links TRBV7-2 to TRBJ1-1; 8 bases fit TRBD1. Trimming at V came to 4 bases and at J to 0 bases, leaving 4 bases not matched to a gene. This CDR3 contains 15 residues. CDR1 SGHTA and CDR2 FQGNSA come from the germline V gene.